This paragraph reports one T cell receptor beta chain. This sample was taken from a study of technical replicates of blood from several donors. CDR3 length: 15 residues. Germline lookup yields CDR1 SEHNR and CDR2 FQNEAQ (reference sequence). Trimming removed 5 bases from V and 5 bases from J, with 16 bases in between. Profiling relied on immunoSEQ multiplex PCR, and the TCRdb table lists in-frame clones only, not all of them. The table includes tens of thousands of clones, almost 96% detected once. Sequencing used T cells isolated from PBMCs. The V and J genes are TRBV7-9 and TRBJ2-1; D is uncertain. This TCR came from a human donor in good health. The DNA of the CDR3 is TGTGCCAGCAGCCCCTTTCCCGAGCACCACAATGAGCAGTTCTTC. As protein: CASSPFPEHHNEQFF.